This is a list of T cell receptor beta chains from one sample in a study of shared clonotypes between healthy human individuals. Here immunoSEQ multiplex PCR was the method, and the copy in TCRdb shows in-frame clones only, minus some. The sample shows around 2,000,000 clones, around 95% of them seen only once. Specimen: naive CD4+ T cells sorted from blood. The receptors were gathered from a man between 18 and 35 years old in good health. CDR3s include the opening cysteine and the closing phenylalanine or tryptophan. The order of the fields is D gene, V gene, clone size, J gene, CDR3 protein, CDR3 DNA. The D gene is left open where the match is weak. Rows give clone size only sometimes, using once, few, many, or a class for an expanded clone.

TRBD1,TRBV30,once,TRBJ1-4,CAWRSDRAATNEKLFF,TGTGCCTGGAGATCCGACAGGGCTGCAACTAATGAAAAACTGTTTTTT
NA,TRBV6-5,NA,TRBJ1-2,CASSQYHSDYGYTF,TGTGCCAGCAGCCAATATCACAGCGACTATGGCTACACCTTC
TRBD1,TRBV5-1,NA,TRBJ2-5,CASSLVPGQGQETQYF,TGCGCCAGCAGCTTGGTCCCGGGACAGGGACAAGAGACCCAGTACTTC
TRBD1,TRBV25-1,NA,TRBJ2-1,CASSEFFGSGGDYNEQFF,TGTGCCAGCAGTGAATTCTTTGGGTCAGGGGGCGACTACAATGAGCAGTTCTTC
TRBD1,TRBV11-2,NA,TRBJ2-1,CASRARQGMRNEQFF,TGTGCGAGCCGCGCTAGACAGGGAATGAGGAATGAGCAGTTCTTC
TRBD2,TRBV7-9,once,TRBJ2-3,CASSFGRQGGGVTQYF,TGTGCCAGCAGCTTCGGAAGGCAAGGTGGGGGGGTCACGCAGTATTTT
NA,TRBV2,NA,TRBJ2-7,CASRKARGLYEQYF,TGTGCCAGCAGGAAAGCCAGGGGTCTCTACGAGCAGTACTTC
NA,TRBV29-1,NA,TRBJ1-2,CSVERGAAGGYTF,TGCAGCGTTGAAAGGGGGGCCGCGGGTGGCTACACCTTC
NA,TRBV2,once,TRBJ2-3,CASSRDTTDTQYF,TGTGCCAGCAGTAGGGACACCACAGATACGCAGTATTTT
NA,TRBV5-1,NA,TRBJ2-1,CASARDNEQFF,TGCGCCAGCGCGAGGGACAATGAGCAGTTCTTC
NA,TRBV6-5,NA,TRBJ1-1,CASSRRENTEAFF,TGTGCCAGCAGCCGTCGGGAGAACACTGAAGCTTTCTTT
TRBD1,TRBV6-5,NA,TRBJ2-7,CASSYGQGPEQYF,TGTGCCAGCAGTTACGGACAGGGGCCCGAGCAGTACTTC
NA,TRBV6-5,NA,TRBJ2-7,CASSAGRTYYEQYF,TGTGCCAGTTCCGCGGGGAGAACGTACTACGAGCAGTACTTC
TRBD1,TRBV7-9,NA,TRBJ1-2,CASSRDSNSGYTF,TGTGCCAGCAGCCGGGACAGCAACAGTGGCTACACCTTC
NA,TRBV2,NA,TRBJ1-1,CASSKGPLGTEAFF,TGTGCCAGCAGTAAAGGGCCCCTGGGCACTGAAGCTTTCTTT
NA,TRBV7-3,NA,TRBJ2-3,CASSLTGDTQYF,TGTGCCAGCAGCTTAACTGGGGATACGCAGTATTTT
NA,TRBV30,NA,TRBJ1-5,CAWSVNGGNQPQHF,TGTGCCTGGAGTGTAAACGGTGGTAATCAGCCCCAGCATTTT
NA,TRBV19,NA,TRBJ1-5,CASMDILSNQPQHF,TGTGCCAGTATGGACATTCTTAGCAATCAGCCCCAGCATTTT
NA,TRBV7-6,NA,TRBJ1-3,CASSLGQTSGNTIYF,TGTGCCAGCAGCTTAGGGCAGACCTCTGGAAACACCATATATTTT
TRBD1,TRBV9,NA,TRBJ2-2,CASSDRGLKNTGELFF,TGTGCCAGCAGCGACAGGGGGCTTAAGAACACCGGGGAGCTGTTTTTT
NA,TRBV11-3,NA,TRBJ1-1,CASSREGSTEAFF,TGTGCCAGCAGCCGGGAAGGGAGCACTGAAGCTTTCTTT
TRBD1,TRBV6-1,NA,TRBJ1-5,CASSEPSTGSQPQHF,TGTGCCAGCAGTGAACCTTCGACAGGGAGTCAGCCCCAGCATTTT
NA,TRBV10-3,many,TRBJ2-2,CAISGRLPNTGELFF,TGTGCCATCAGCGGCAGACTTCCGAACACCGGGGAGCTGTTTTTT
NA,TRBV5-1,NA,TRBJ2-5,CASSLALVETQYF,TGCGCCAGCAGCTTGGCCCTCGTAGAGACCCAGTACTTC
TRBD1,TRBV25-1,NA,TRBJ2-1,CASSELKGAVKYNEQFF,TGTGCCAGCAGTGAATTAAAGGGGGCAGTAAAGTACAATGAGCAGTTCTTC
TRBD1,TRBV4-1,NA,TRBJ1-4,CASSQEGTVTNEKLFF,TGCGCCAGCAGCCAAGAAGGGACAGTGACTAATGAAAAACTGTTTTTT
NA,TRBV7-9,NA,TRBJ2-1,CASSPRMGGLRNEQFF,TGTGCCAGCAGCCCCCGAATGGGGGGCTTGAGGAATGAGCAGTTCTTC
TRBD2,TRBV5-1,NA,TRBJ2-2,CASSSKAGSDTGELFF,TGCGCCAGCAGCTCAAAAGCGGGATCCGACACCGGGGAGCTGTTTTTT